The 12 T cell receptor beta chains below were found in one sample sequenced in a study of blood T cell repertoires in COVID-19. Profiled with immunoSEQ multiplex PCR; TCRdb holds only in-frame clones, not every one. The repertoire has more than 150,000 clones, roughly four fifths of them found once; the top ten carry around 6.3%. What was sequenced was peripheral blood. The receptors shown here come from a middle-aged woman with acute or convalescent COVID-19.

This clone was found a few times. The chain recombines TRBV6-1 with TRBJ2-7; unclear D gene. CDR3 length: 16 amino acids. V was cut by 1 base and J by 0 bases, with 13 bases left in between. Germline lookup yields CDR1 MNHNS and CDR2 SASEGT. The CDR3 sequence is CASSEENRRFSYEQYF. Here the CDR3 DNA reads TGTGCCAGCAGTGAAGAGAATCGCAGGTTCTCCTACGAGCAGTACTTC.

The chain joins TRBV7-2 to TRBJ2-3; TRBD2 aligns across 11 bases. J lost 0 bases, V lost 4 bases, and 3 bases had no gene match. Germline-derived CDR1 and CDR2 are SGHTA and FQGNSA. This CDR3 has 16 residues. This chain's CDR3 is CASSSRTSGSTDTQYF. As DNA, the CDR3 is TGTGCCAGCAGCTCAAGGACTAGCGGGAGCACAGATACGCAGTATTTT.

CDR3 in amino acids: CASRRGGLDGYTF. The DNA of the CDR3 is TGTGCCAGCCGACGCGGGGGGCTCGACGGCTACACCTTC. This sequence joins TRBV2 and TRBJ1-2; D possibly corresponds to TRBD1 (6 bases). The CDR3 runs to 13 residues. V was cut by 8 bases and J by 8 bases, with 18 bases left in between. Germline V gives CDR1 SNHLY, CDR2 FYNNEI.

This clone was recorded only once. The rearrangement joins TRBV5-1 to TRBJ2-1, with 10 bases aligning to TRBD2. The V gene end was trimmed by 6 bases and the J gene end by 5 bases; junction bases not matched to a gene: 5. Germline V gene sequence: CDR1 SGHRS, CDR2 YFSETQ. The CDR3 has 14 residues. The CDR3 region is CASMGTSANNEQFF. As DNA, the CDR3 is TGCGCCAGCATGGGGACTAGCGCGAACAATGAGCAGTTCTTC.

The V gene is TRBV7-2, the J gene TRBJ2-3; TRBD1 agrees at 10 bases. Germline V gene sequence: CDR1 SGHTA, CDR2 FQGNSA. This CDR3 has 15 amino acids. V lost 2 bases to trimming and J lost 5 bases; unmatched junction nucleotides: 4. CDR3: CASSLTGTGEDTQYF. In nucleotides, the CDR3 is TGTGCCAGCAGCTTAACCGGGACAGGGGAAGATACGCAGTATTTT.

V usage is TRBV7-3 and J usage is TRBJ2-3, with D tentatively TRBD1 (5 bases). The CDR3 length is 15 residues. V lost 2 bases and J 3 bases, leaving 12 bases between the germline ends. Germline V gene data show CDR1 as SGHTA and CDR2 as FQGTGA. CDR3 nucleotides: TGTGCCAGCAGCTTAGTGCAGGGTAGTACAGATACGCAGTATTTT. As protein: CASSLVQGSTDTQYF.

The chain joins TRBV5-1 to TRBJ1-5; D may be TRBD1 (6 bases). Germline V gene lookup returns CDR1 SGHRS and CDR2 YFSETQ. There are 14 residues in the CDR3. Trimming took 1 base from V and 4 from J, leaving 9 bases between them. The CDR3 coding sequence is TGCGCCAGCAGCTTGTCAGGGGAGAATCAGCCCCAGCATTTT. Translating it yields CASSLSGENQPQHF.

The chain has TRBV6-4 and TRBJ1-6, with D perhaps TRBD1 (6 bases). Germline CDR1 MRHNA, CDR2 SNTAGT. This CDR3 contains 14 residues. With 3 bases removed from V and 10 bases from J, the gap between germline ends came to 13 bases. CDR3 amino acids: CASSEQGRGSPLHF. As DNA, the CDR3 is TGTGCCAGCAGTGAACAGGGTAGGGGCTCACCCCTCCACTTT.

The gene calls are TRBV28 and TRBJ2-5, with TRBD2 identical over 7 bases. Germline V gene sequence: CDR1 MDHEN, CDR2 SYDVKM. CDR3 length: 14 amino acids. The trim removed 4 bases at V and 4 bases at J, leaving 6 bases unmatched. The CDR3 sequence: CASSSPGGGETQYF. CDR3 DNA: TGTGCCAGCAGTTCACCGGGGGGAGGAGAGACCCAGTACTTC.

The V gene is TRBV5-6, the J gene TRBJ1-2, with D possibly matching TRBD1 (6 bases). CDR3 length equals 17 residues. Germline V gene lookup returns CDR1 SGHDT and CDR2 YYEEEE. V was trimmed by 3 bases and J by 7 bases, leaving 25 bases between them. CDR3: CASSWGDTGWIVGGYTF. In nucleotides, the CDR3 is TGTGCCAGCAGCTGGGGAGATACAGGGTGGATAGTCGGTGGCTACACCTTC.

V usage is TRBV29-1 and J usage is TRBJ2-2, with 8 bases that match TRBD2. The CDR3 contains 14 residues. The germline V gene has CDR1 SQVTM and CDR2 ANQGSEA. V was pared by 7 bases and J by 4 bases, with 8 bases of the junction left unmatched. CDR3 in amino acids: CSAGRAPRTGELFF. CDR3 in DNA: TGCAGCGCCGGGAGGGCCCCACGCACCGGGGAGCTGTTTTTT.

The genes are TRBV7-2 and TRBJ2-7; D is possibly TRBD1 (5 bases). Germline CDR1 SGHTA, CDR2 FQGNSA. The CDR3 consists of 13 residues. V gave up 2 bases and J gave up 10 bases, with 15 bases separating them. The CDR3 reads CASSLNSRGHQYF. The CDR3 region has the DNA TGTGCCAGCAGCTTAAACAGCCGAGGACACCAGTACTTC.